Each of the 2 T cell receptor beta chains below was sequenced from the same sample in a study of shared clonotypes between healthy human individuals (dated by TCRdb to 2020 to 2021). Libraries were built with the immunoSEQ multiplex PCR assay. This immuneACCESS table, as held by TCRdb, lists in-frame sequences with V and J called but not all clones. Of the missing ones, under half trace to an unresolved V gene in checked studies; the others have no known cause. Counted in this sample were millions of clones; just over 90% of them appeared once. The ten biggest clones cover 0.3% to 0.4% of the sample. Sequencing used naive CD4+ T cells from PBMCs. What the cell subset or site label conveys for this sample: CD45RA+ positively selected. The source of these receptors is a young man in good health. Some clones in this sample may be carry-over from other donors' samples.

This clone was found a few times. Within the sample, other DNA sequences also encode this same CDR3. The chain combines TRBV10-3 with TRBJ1-1; D not certain. Germline CDR1 and CDR2: ENHRY and SYGVKD. V was clipped by 7 bases and J by 1 base, with 4 bases between them. The CDR3 runs 11 residues. CDR3: CAIKENTEAFF. The CDR3 region has the DNA TGTGCCATCAAGGAGAACACTGAAGCTTTCTTT.

V is TRBV7-6 and J is TRBJ1-1; 7 nucleotides match TRBD1. This CDR3 is 14 amino acids long. J gave up 3 bases and V 3 bases, and 4 bases lay outside the gene matches. Germline loops: CDR1 SGHVS, CDR2 FNYEAQ. CDR3 loop: CASSFSTGDTEAFF. Here the CDR3 DNA reads TGTGCCAGCAGCTTTTCAACAGGGGACACTGAAGCTTTCTTT.